These 23 T cell receptor beta chains share one sample of origin, sequenced in a study of shared clonotypes between healthy human individuals (dated by TCRdb to the early 2020s). Library method: the immunoSEQ multiplex PCR assay. The clones in this table, taken by TCRdb from immuneACCESS, are in-frame only. Not every clone is retained; where verified, under half of the shortfall comes from an unresolved V gene, and the cause of the rest is unknown. This sample has over a million clones in its table, and roughly 97% of those were observed once. The ten largest make up about 1% of the sample. The specimen was naive CD4+ T cells sorted from blood. What the cell subset or site label conveys for this sample: CD45RA+ positively selected. The receptors derive from a man under 40 in good health.

J is TRBJ2-3 and V is TRBV11-2; 12 positions agree with TRBD2. CDR1 SGHAT and CDR2 FQNNGV come from the germline V gene. V shed 1 base and J 9 bases; nucleotides not matched to a gene: 8. This CDR3 comprises 16 residues. Here the CDR3 DNA reads TGTGCCAGCAGCTTAGCCCCTAGCGGGAGGGTGTACACGCAGTATTTT. It encodes CASSLAPSGRVYTQYF. The full variable domain, completed using reference TRBV11-2 and TRBJ2-3, is EAGVAQSPRYKIIEKRQSVAFWCNPISGHATLYWYQQILGQGPKLLIQFQNNGVVDDSQLPKDRFSAERLKGVDSTLKIQPAKLEDSAVYLCASSLAPSGRVYTQYFGPGTRLTVL.

The chain uses TRBV11-2 and TRBJ1-1; D is unresolved. The CDR3 contains 16 residues. The V gene's germline CDR1 is SGHAT and CDR2 FQNNGV. V lost 3 bases and J lost 0, with 14 bases in between. The CDR3 loop reads CASSLGRGNMNTEAFF. The CDR3 DNA follows: TGTGCCAGCAGCTTGGGCCGTGGGAACATGAACACTGAAGCTTTCTTT.

A few counts support this clone. This sample includes further DNA sequences coding for the same CDR3. The rearrangement joins TRBV27 to TRBJ2-7; D unclear. The CDR3 is 11 amino acids. Germline CDR1 and CDR2: MNHEY and SMNVEV (reference sequence). The V and J ends lost 2 bases and 4 bases respectively, with 3 bases between them. The CDR3 protein is CASSLGYEQYF. CDR3 sequence (DNA): TGTGCCAGCAGTTTAGGGTACGAGCAGTACTTC.

This clone occurred once. This same CDR3 is encoded by further DNA sequences in the sample. The J gene is TRBJ2-1, the V gene TRBV19; 14 bases agree with TRBD2. Germline loops: CDR1 LNHDA, CDR2 SQIVND (reference sequence). The J segment lost 0 bases and the V segment lost 3 bases, leaving 1 base of the junction unmatched. The CDR3 contains 17 residues. In DNA, the CDR3 is TGTGCCAGTAGTATGGGACTAGCGGGGGTCTCCTACAATGAGCAGTTCTTC. Protein sequence: CASSMGLAGVSYNEQFF.

CDR3 sequence (DNA): TGTGCCAGCAGTTACTTAGAAGGCCGGGATTTCGGCTACAATGAGCAGTTCTTC. Protein sequence: CASSYLEGRDFGYNEQFF. This chain uses TRBV6-8 with TRBJ2-1; a weak D match, TRBD2 (5 bases). Trimming took 1 base from V and 3 from J, leaving 19 bases between them. The CDR3 is made up of 18 amino acids. Germline V gene data show CDR1 as MNHGY and CDR2 as SAAAGT.

V is TRBV27 and J is TRBJ2-5; D might be TRBD2 (5 bases). The germline V gene has CDR1 MNHEY and CDR2 SMNVEV (reference sequence). CDR3 length equals 15 residues. The V end was cut by 4 bases, the J end by 4 bases, with 16 bases between. The CDR3, as DNA: TGTGCCAGCAGTTCCCGGCGGGCTCGGAGAGAGACCCAGTACTTC. This gives the protein CASSSRRARRETQYF.

V and J are TRBV25-1 and TRBJ1-3, with D possibly matching TRBD1 (6 bases). CDR3 length: 16 amino acids. CDR1 MGHDK and CDR2 SYGVNS come from the germline V gene. V shed 10 bases and J shed 0 bases, with 19 bases lying between them. This CDR3 reads CATTRQAGVSGNTIYF. Written as DNA, the CDR3 is TGTGCCACCACGCGACAGGCCGGAGTCTCTGGAAACACCATATATTTT.

V is TRBV6-5 and J is TRBJ1-1; D remains ambiguous. Germline V gives CDR1 MNHEY, CDR2 SVGAGI. The CDR3 runs to 13 residues. V dropped 7 bases and J dropped 0 bases, with 9 bases sitting between them. The CDR3 protein is CASTSTLNTEAFF. The CDR3 DNA sequence: TGTGCCAGCACATCGACATTGAACACTGAAGCTTTCTTT.

This chain joins TRBV6-5 and TRBJ2-1; TRBD2 agrees at 8 bases. After removal of 6 bases from V and 4 bases from J, the junction contained 8 bases not matched to a gene. Germline CDR1 is MNHEY and CDR2 is SVGAGI. The CDR3 spans 15 residues. The CDR3 DNA follows: TGTGCCAGCAGGATGAGCGGGGGCCAATACAATGAGCAGTTCTTC. Translation gives CASRMSGGQYNEQFF.

The chain combines TRBV10-3 with TRBJ2-6; 8 bases map to TRBD1. The germline gives CDR1 ENHRY, CDR2 SYGVKD. The CDR3 runs 18 residues. Losses at the gene ends were 2 bases for V and 0 bases for J; bases not matched to a gene: 6. Here the CDR3 DNA reads TGTGCCATCAGTGAGAGGACAGGGCAAATCTCTGGGGCCAACGTCCTGACTTTC. It translates to CAISERTGQISGANVLTF.

This clone has only one observation. The rearrangement joins TRBV14 to TRBJ1-2, with no clear D. The CDR3 totals 17 residues. Germline lookup yields CDR1 SGHDN and CDR2 FVKESK. With 6 bases removed from V and 0 bases from J, the gap between germline ends came to 20 bases. The CDR3 here is CASSSVTQELANYGYTF. In nucleotides, the CDR3 is TGTGCCAGCAGTTCGGTCACCCAGGAGTTAGCTAACTATGGCTACACCTTC.

The chain has TRBV29-1 and TRBJ1-2, with D possibly TRBD1 on 5 matching bases. Germline V gene sequence: CDR1 SQVTM, CDR2 ANQGSEA. Trimming cost V 6 bases and J 0 bases, with 14 bases left between them. The CDR3 has 14 residues. CDR3 region: CSVLDSAANYGYTF. DNA for the CDR3: TGCAGCGTCCTAGACAGTGCAGCTAACTATGGCTACACCTTC.

This CDR3 is CATSRGDRRNTEAFF. In DNA form, the CDR3 reads TGTGCCACCAGCAGAGGGGACCGCCGGAACACTGAAGCTTTCTTT. V gene TRBV15 combines with J gene TRBJ1-1, with a possible D match to TRBD1 (5 bases). Germline-derived CDR1 and CDR2 are LNHNV and YYDKDF (reference sequence). V lost 1 base and J lost 1, with 10 bases in between. This CDR3 region has 15 residues.

The chain recombines TRBV11-1 with TRBJ2-3; the D gene is possibly TRBD2 (6 bases). Germline V lookup: CDR1 SGHAT, CDR2 FQDESV (reference sequence). V gave up 8 bases and J gave up 6 bases, with 9 bases separating them. The CDR3 is 11 residues long. The CDR3 DNA sequence: TGTGCCAGCGTACGGGGGGATACGCAGTATTTT. This translates into CASVRGDTQYF. Drawing the rest from reference TRBV11-1 and TRBJ2-3, the complete variable domain is EAEVAQSPRYKITEKSQAVAFWCDPISGHATLYWYRQILGQGPELLVQFQDESVVDDSQLPKDRFSAERLKGVDSTLKIQPAELGDSAMYLCASVRGDTQYFGPGTRLTVL.

About this clone itself: The sample contains more than one DNA sequence encoding this CDR3. The gene calls are TRBV10-3 and TRBJ2-7, with TRBD2 identical over 9 bases. The CDR3 length is 16 residues. V lost 11 bases to trimming and J lost 2 bases; unmatched junction nucleotides: 16. Germline-derived CDR1 and CDR2 are ENHRY and SYGVKD. CDR3 bases: TGTGCCGCCAGTAGAGGGCAGACTAGCGGTACCTACGAGCAGTACTTC. This translates into CAASRGQTSGTYEQYF.

The chain combines TRBV7-2 with TRBJ1-5, with D unresolved. The CDR3 has 14 amino acids. The germline V and J ends were trimmed by 1 base and 11 bases, with 15 bases remaining between them. The germline gives CDR1 SGHTA, CDR2 FQGNSA. The CDR3 here is CASSLEAGDRAQHF. The CDR3 nucleotides read TGTGCCAGCAGCTTAGAGGCCGGGGATCGAGCCCAGCATTTT.

The chain couples TRBV4-1 to TRBJ2-3; tentatively, D is TRBD2 (5 bases). Germline V gene sequence: CDR1 MGHRA, CDR2 YSYEKL. The V end was cut by 0 bases, the J end by 10 bases, with 23 bases between. The CDR3 loop spans 17 amino acids. CDR3 bases: TGCGCCAGCAGCCAAGACGGCCCTGACGGGATCCGGGAAGCGCAGTATTTT. It is translated as CASSQDGPDGIREAQYF.

The V gene is TRBV9, the J gene TRBJ2-7, with D perhaps assigned TRBD1 or TRBD2 (5 bases each). Between the trimmed V and J ends, which lost 1 base and 1 base, there was a span of 12 bases. Germline lookup yields CDR1 SGDLS and CDR2 YYNGEE. The CDR3 sequence is 15 residues long. The CDR3 is CASSVRDRGSYEQYF. CDR3 nucleotide sequence: TGTGCCAGCAGCGTACGGGACCGAGGTTCCTACGAGCAGTACTTC.

This chain joins TRBV19 and TRBJ2-3; no definite D call. The CDR3 is 14 amino acids. Between the trimmed V and J ends, which lost 7 bases and 0 bases, there was a span of 11 bases. Per germline, CDR1 LNHDA and CDR2 SQIVND (reference sequence). The CDR3 bases are TGTGCCAGTAACCGCAGAATTAGCACAGATACGCAGTATTTT. It specifies CASNRRISTDTQYF.

As regards this clone: Being one base from a much bigger clone, this may be a read error. The same CDR3 is also encoded by other DNA sequences in this sample. The chain uses TRBV5-1 and TRBJ2-3; maybe TRBD2 (5 bases). Germline-derived CDR1 and CDR2 are SGHRS and YFSETQ. There are 13 residues in the CDR3. V lost 4 bases and J lost 1, with 7 bases in between. In DNA form, the CDR3 reads TGCGCCAGCAGCCTGGAGGGCACAGATACGCAGTATTTT. It specifies CASSLEGTDTQYF.

About this clone itself: The sample holds other DNA sequences that translate to the same CDR3. The genes are TRBV5-1 and TRBJ2-3; the D gene is possibly TRBD1 (5 bases). Trimming stripped 1 base from V and 2 bases from J, with 8 bases between. The CDR3 has 14 residues. CDR1 and CDR2 (germline): SGHRS, YFSETQ. The CDR3 protein is CASSLTGFTDTQYF. In DNA, the CDR3 is TGCGCCAGCAGCTTGACAGGTTTCACAGATACGCAGTATTTT.

The rearrangement joins TRBV5-1 to TRBJ2-7; 11 bases agree with TRBD1. The V gene end was trimmed by 2 bases and the J gene end by 3 bases; junction bases not matched to a gene: 1. CDR1 and CDR2 from the germline V gene are SGHRS and YFSETQ. The CDR3 consists of 14 residues. CDR3 amino acids: CASSFGTGGYEQYF. For the CDR3, the DNA is TGCGCCAGCAGCTTCGGGACAGGGGGCTACGAGCAGTACTTC.

This rearrangement joins TRBV7-9 to TRBJ2-7; D unclear. The CDR3 consists of 11 residues. V shed 5 bases and J shed 4 bases, with 6 bases lying between them. Germline loops: CDR1 SEHNR, CDR2 FQNEAQ (reference sequence). The CDR3 protein is CASSPNYEQYF. CDR3 nucleotide sequence: TGTGCCAGCAGCCCCAATTACGAGCAGTACTTC. Variable domain in full (rest from reference TRBV7-9 and TRBJ2-7): DTGVSQNPRHKITKRGQNVTFRCDPISEHNRLYWYRQTLGQGPEFLTYFQNEAQLEKSRLLSDRFSAERPKGSFSTLEIQRTEQGDSAMYLCASSPNYEQYFGPGTRLTVT.